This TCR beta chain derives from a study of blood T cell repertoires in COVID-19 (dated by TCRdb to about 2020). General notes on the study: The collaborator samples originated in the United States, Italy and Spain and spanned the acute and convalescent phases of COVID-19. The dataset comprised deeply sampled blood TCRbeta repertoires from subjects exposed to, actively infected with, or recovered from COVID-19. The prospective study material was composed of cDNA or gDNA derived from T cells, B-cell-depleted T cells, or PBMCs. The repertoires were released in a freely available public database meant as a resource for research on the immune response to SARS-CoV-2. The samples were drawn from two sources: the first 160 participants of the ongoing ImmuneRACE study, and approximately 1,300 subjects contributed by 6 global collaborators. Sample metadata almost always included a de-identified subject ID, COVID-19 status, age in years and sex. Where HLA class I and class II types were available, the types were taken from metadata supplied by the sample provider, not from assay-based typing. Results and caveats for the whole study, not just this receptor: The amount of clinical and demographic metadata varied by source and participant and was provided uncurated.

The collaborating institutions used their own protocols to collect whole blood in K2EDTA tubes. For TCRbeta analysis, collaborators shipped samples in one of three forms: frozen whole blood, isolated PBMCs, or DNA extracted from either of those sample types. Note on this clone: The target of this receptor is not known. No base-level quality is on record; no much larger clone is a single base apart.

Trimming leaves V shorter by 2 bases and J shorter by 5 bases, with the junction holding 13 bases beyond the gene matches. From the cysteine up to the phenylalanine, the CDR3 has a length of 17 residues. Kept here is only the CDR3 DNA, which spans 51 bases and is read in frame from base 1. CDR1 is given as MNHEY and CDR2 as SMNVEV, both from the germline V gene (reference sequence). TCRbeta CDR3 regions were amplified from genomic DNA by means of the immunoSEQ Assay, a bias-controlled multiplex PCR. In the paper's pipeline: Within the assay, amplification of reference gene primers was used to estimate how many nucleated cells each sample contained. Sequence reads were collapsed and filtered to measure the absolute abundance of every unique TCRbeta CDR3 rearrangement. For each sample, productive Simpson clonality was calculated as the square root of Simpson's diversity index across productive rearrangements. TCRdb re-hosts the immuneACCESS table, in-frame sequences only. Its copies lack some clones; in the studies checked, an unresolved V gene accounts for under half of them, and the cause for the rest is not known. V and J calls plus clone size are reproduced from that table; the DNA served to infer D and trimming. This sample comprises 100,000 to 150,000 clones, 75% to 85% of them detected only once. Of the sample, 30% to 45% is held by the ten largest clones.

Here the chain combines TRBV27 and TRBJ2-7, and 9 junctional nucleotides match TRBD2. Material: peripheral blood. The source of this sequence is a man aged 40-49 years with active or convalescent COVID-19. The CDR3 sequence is CASSLRAGGDLRDEQYF. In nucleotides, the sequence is TGTGCCAGCAGTTTACGCGCGGGAGGGGATCTCCGTGACGAGCAGTACTTC.